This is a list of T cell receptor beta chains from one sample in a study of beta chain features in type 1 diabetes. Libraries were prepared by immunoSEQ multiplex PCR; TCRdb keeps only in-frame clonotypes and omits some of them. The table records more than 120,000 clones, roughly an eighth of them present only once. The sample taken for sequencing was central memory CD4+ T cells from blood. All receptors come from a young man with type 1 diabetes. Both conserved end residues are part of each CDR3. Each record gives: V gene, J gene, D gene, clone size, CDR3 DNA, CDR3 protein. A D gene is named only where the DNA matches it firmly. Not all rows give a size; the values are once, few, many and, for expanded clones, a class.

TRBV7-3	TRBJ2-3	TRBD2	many	TGTGCCAGCAGCTTAACTAGCGGGAACACAGATACGCAGTATTTT	CASSLTSGNTDTQYF
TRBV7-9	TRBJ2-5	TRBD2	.	TGTGCCAGCAGCTTAAGACTAGCGGTCCAAGAGACCCAGTACTTC	CASSLRLAVQETQYF
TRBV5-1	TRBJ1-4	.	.	TGCGCCAGCAGCTTGAAGGGTACGGGTGAAAAACTGTTTTTT	CASSLKGTGEKLFF
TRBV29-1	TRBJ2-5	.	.	TGCAGCGGGGTCTTCGGCCAAGAGACCCAGTACTTC	CSGVFGQETQYF
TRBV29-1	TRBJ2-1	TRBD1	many	TGCAGCGCCAGACAGGGAGATGAGCAGTTCTTC	CSARQGDEQFF
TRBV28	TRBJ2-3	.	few	TGTGCCAGCAGGCCGGGACCTCGCACAGATACGCAGTATTTT	CASRPGPRTDTQYF
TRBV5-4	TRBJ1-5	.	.	TGTGCCAGCAGCTTGGGTACAGCTAGCAATCAGCCCCAGCATTTT	CASSLGTASNQPQHF
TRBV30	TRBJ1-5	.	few	TGTGCCTGGAGTATGGATAGCAATCAGCCCCAGCATTTT	CAWSMDSNQPQHF
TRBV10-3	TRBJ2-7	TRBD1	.	TGTGCCATCAGGGACAGGGGTAGCTCCTACGAGCAGTACTTC	CAIRDRGSSYEQYF
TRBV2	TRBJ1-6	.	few	TGTGCCAGCAGTGAAGCGCGGGCCTATAATTCACCCCTCCACTTT	CASSEARAYNSPLHF
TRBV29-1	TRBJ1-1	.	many	TGCAGCGCCCGTCCCGGGACAATGAACACTGAAGCTTTCTTT	CSARPGTMNTEAFF
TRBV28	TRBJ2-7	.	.	TGTGCCACCACTGGAGGGGCAGGGGGTGGCGACGAGCAGTACTTC	CATTGGAGGGDEQYF
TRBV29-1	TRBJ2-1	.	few	TGCAGCGTTGAGGAGTACGATGAGCAGTTCTTC	CSVEEYDEQFF
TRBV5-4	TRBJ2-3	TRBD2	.	TGTGCCAGCAGCTTGGGGGAGGGAGATACGCAGTATTTT	CASSLGEGDTQYF
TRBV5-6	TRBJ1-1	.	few	TGTGCCAGCAGCCCGGGTGGGGGAGGCAGTACTGAAGCTTTCTTT	CASSPGGGGSTEAFF
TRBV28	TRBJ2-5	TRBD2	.	TGTGCCAGCAGCTCCAGCGGGGTATTAGAGACCCAGTACTTC	CASSSSGVLETQYF
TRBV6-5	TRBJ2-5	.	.	TGTGCCAGCAGAACTACAGGGCCAGAGACCCAGTACTTC	CASRTTGPETQYF
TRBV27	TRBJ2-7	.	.	TGTGCCAGCAGTTTTTCCCCATTAGTCAGATCCTACGAGCAGTACTTC	CASSFSPLVRSYEQYF
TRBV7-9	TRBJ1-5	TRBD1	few	TGTGCCAGCAGCGATACAGGGGGCTTACAGCCCCAGCATTTT	CASSDTGGLQPQHF
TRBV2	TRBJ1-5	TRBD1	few	TGTGCCAGCAGTGCGCAGGGGGCGGGCAATCAGCCCCAGCATTTT	CASSAQGAGNQPQHF
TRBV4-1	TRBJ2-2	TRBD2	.	TGCGCCAGCAGCCAGGCGGGAGGGGATACCGGGGAGCTGTTTTTT	CASSQAGGDTGELFF
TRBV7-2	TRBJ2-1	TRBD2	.	TGTGCCAGCAGCCACGGGACTAGCGGGGGGGCCCAGTTCTTC	CASSHGTSGGAQFF
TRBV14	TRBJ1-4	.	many	TGTGCCAGCAGCCAAGCCGGGAGTTCGGGGGAAAAACTGTTTTTT	CASSQAGSSGEKLFF
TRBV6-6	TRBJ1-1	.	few	TGTGCCAGCAGGACAGGTGGGCAGAACACTGAAGCTTTCTTT	CASRTGGQNTEAFF
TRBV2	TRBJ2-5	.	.	TGTGCCACCATTTCCGCCGAGACCCAGTACTTC	CATISAETQYF
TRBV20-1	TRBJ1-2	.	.	TGCAGTGCTGGGGGGCCCTATGGCTACACCTTC	CSAGGPYGYTF
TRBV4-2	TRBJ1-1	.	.	TGTGCCAGCAGCCAAGATGCAACGGCCGGCTGGGAGAACACTGAAGCTTTCTTT	CASSQDATAGWENTEAFF
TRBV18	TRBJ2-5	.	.	TGTGCCAGCGCACCCCAGGTGCAAGAGACCCAGTACTTC	CASAPQVQETQYF
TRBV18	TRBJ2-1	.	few	TGTGCCAGCTCACCAATCAGGGAAAATGAGCAGTTCTTC	CASSPIRENEQFF
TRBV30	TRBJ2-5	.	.	TGTGCCTGGAGTCAAGGGGGGGCAGAGACCCAGTACTTC	CAWSQGGAETQYF
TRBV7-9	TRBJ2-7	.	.	TGTGCCAGCAACCCCACAGGGAACGAGCAGTACTTC	CASNPTGNEQYF
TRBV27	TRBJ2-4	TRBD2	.	TGTGCCAGCAGTTTCCAGGCGGGGGGAATTGGCATTCAGTACTTC	CASSFQAGGIGIQYF
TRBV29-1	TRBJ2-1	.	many	TGCAGCGTTGATAGGGGGTCCTACAATGAGCAGTTCTTC	CSVDRGSYNEQFF
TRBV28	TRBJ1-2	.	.	TGTGCCAGCAGTCTCCTCGGGAGCTATGGCTACACCTTC	CASSLLGSYGYTF
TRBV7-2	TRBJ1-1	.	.	TGTGCCAGCAGCTTCTACAAGGAGAATACTGAAGCTTTCTTT	CASSFYKENTEAFF
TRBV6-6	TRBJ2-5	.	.	TGTGCCAGCATCCTCTCGGGCACCCAAGAGACCCAGTACTTC	CASILSGTQETQYF
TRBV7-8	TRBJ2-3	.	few	TGTGCCAGCAGCTTATTCGCCACAGATACGCAGTATTTT	CASSLFATDTQYF
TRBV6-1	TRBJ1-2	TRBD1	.	TGTGCCAGCAAGACAGGGGATTATGGCTACACCTTC	CASKTGDYGYTF
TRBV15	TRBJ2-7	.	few	TGTGCCACCAGCAGAGATCCAGGGGTAGCCTACGAGCAGTACTTC	CATSRDPGVAYEQYF
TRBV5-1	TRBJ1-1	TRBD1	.	TGCGCCAGCAGCCCGCAGACAGGGGGTGGAACTGAAGCTTTCTTT	CASSPQTGGGTEAFF
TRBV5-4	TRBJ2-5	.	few	TGTGCCAGCAGCTTGGGGCAGGAGCACCAAGAGACCCAGTACTTC	CASSLGQEHQETQYF
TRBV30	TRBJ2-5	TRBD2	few	TGTGCCTGGAGGGGACTAGGGCTCGAGACCCAGTACTTC	CAWRGLGLETQYF
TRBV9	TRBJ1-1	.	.	TGTGCCAGCAGCGTAGCTTTGGGGAGCCAAAATGAAGCTTTCTTT	CASSVALGSQNEAFF
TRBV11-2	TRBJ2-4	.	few	TGTGCCAGCAGCTTATTGCTAGCCAAAAACATTCAGTACTTC	CASSLLLAKNIQYF
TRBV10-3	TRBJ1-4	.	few	TGTGCCATCAGGGGGACGGATGCAACTAATGAAAAACTGTTTTTT	CAIRGTDATNEKLFF